The 25 T cell receptor beta chains reported below all come from one sample, sequenced in a study of shared clonotypes between healthy human individuals. Profiled with immunoSEQ multiplex PCR; TCRdb holds only in-frame clones, not every one. The sample carries around 1.1 million clones, about 72% recorded once. Sequencing was done on a sample of memory CD4+ T cells from PBMCs. Subset described: CD45RA-negative fraction. The receptor set was obtained from a man younger than 30 in good health. Some clones in this sample may be carry-over from other donors' samples.

The chain uses TRBV7-2 and TRBJ1-2; the D gene is possibly TRBD1 (5 bases). This CDR3 has 14 amino acids. Per germline, CDR1 SGHTA and CDR2 FQGNSA. V was cut by 4 bases and J by 6 bases, with 15 bases left in between. The CDR3 here is CASSSPGQSDGYTF. The CDR3 region has the DNA TGTGCCAGCAGCTCACCCGGACAATCAGATGGCTACACCTTC.

The sample holds a few counts of this clone. The J gene is TRBJ2-1, the V gene TRBV5-1; 14 nucleotides agree with TRBD2. In germline, CDR1 is SGHRS, CDR2 YFSETQ. This CDR3 spans 20 amino acids. V dropped 4 bases and J dropped 1; count of bases not matched to a gene: 13. The CDR3 DNA is TGCGCCAGCAGCACACCTCGGGGGACTAGCGGGAGTAGTTCCTACAATGAGCAGTTCTTC. It translates to CASSTPRGTSGSSSYNEQFF.

The chain couples TRBV5-1 to TRBJ2-2; no clear D. Germline V gene lookup returns CDR1 SGHRS and CDR2 YFSETQ. This CDR3 has 13 residues. Trimming removed 4 bases at V and 7 bases at J, with 11 bases between. CDR3 region: CASSPNIGGELFF. CDR3 coding DNA: TGCGCCAGCAGCCCGAATATTGGCGGGGAGCTGTTTTTT.

V gene TRBV11-3 combines with J gene TRBJ2-3, with D tentatively TRBD1 or TRBD2 (6 bases each). Germline CDR1 reads SGHNT; CDR2 reads YENEEA. The CDR3 is 12 residues long. V gave up 8 bases and J gave up 7 bases, with 13 bases separating them. Here the CDR3 reads CASSRGPNTQYF. The CDR3 nucleotides are TGTGCCAGCTCCCGGGGGCCAAATACGCAGTATTTT.

This clone was seen once. The J gene is TRBJ2-7, the V gene TRBV6-1; 12 bases line up with TRBD2. V was pared by 2 bases and J by 4 bases, with 3 bases of the junction left unmatched. Germline V gene sequence: CDR1 MNHNS, CDR2 SASEGT. The CDR3 extends over 15 amino acids. The CDR3 sequence: CASSESTSGSYEQYF. CDR3 bases: TGTGCCAGCAGTGAATCGACTAGCGGGAGTTACGAGCAGTACTTC.

This clone has only a few counts. The chain joins TRBV9 to TRBJ1-5; possible D gene TRBD1, 5 bases. Trimming left V 3 bases short and J 0 bases short, with 13 bases between. The CDR3 sequence is 16 residues long. Per germline, CDR1 SGDLS and CDR2 YYNGEE. Here the CDR3 reads CASSATGMISNQPQHF. DNA for the CDR3: TGTGCCAGCAGCGCTACAGGAATGATTAGCAATCAGCCCCAGCATTTT.

There are a few counts of this clone. This chain connects TRBV29-1 to TRBJ2-3, with 7 bases that match TRBD2. Germline-derived CDR1 and CDR2 are SQVTM and ANQGSEA. J lost 4 bases, V lost 4 bases, and 11 bases had no gene match. CDR3 length: 15 amino acids. The DNA for the CDR3 is TGCAGCGTTGGCCTTGGTGGGAGGGCCTCAGATACGCAGTATTTT. Its protein product is CSVGLGGRASDTQYF.

The chain carries TRBV28 and TRBJ2-7, with 8 bases aligning to TRBD1. In germline, CDR1 is MDHEN, CDR2 SYDVKM. The trim removed 5 bases at V and 4 bases at J, leaving 7 bases unmatched. CDR3 length: 14 residues. CDR3 nucleotides: TGTGCCAGCAGTCTCGACAGGGGAGGTTACGAGCAGTACTTC. It specifies CASSLDRGGYEQYF.

In its sample, this clone was seen a few times. V gene TRBV4-2 combines with J gene TRBJ2-2, with D maybe TRBD1 (6 bases). The V end was cut by 0 bases, the J end by 7 bases, with 12 bases between. The CDR3 covers 15 residues. CDR1 is LGHNA, CDR2 YNFKEQ, per germline. This CDR3 reads CASSQELAGVGELFF. CDR3 DNA: TGTGCCAGCAGCCAAGAATTGGCAGGGGTCGGGGAGCTGTTTTTT.

V gene TRBV13 combines with J gene TRBJ2-1; D is possibly TRBD2 (5 bases). The germline gives CDR1 PRHDT, CDR2 FYEKMQ (reference sequence). V lost 5 bases and J 9 bases, leaving 20 bases between the germline ends. The CDR3 spans 15 residues. CDR3 in DNA: TGTGCCAGCAGCGCGTCTAGTCCGATTCGGGGTGAGCAGTTCTTC. This codes for CASSASSPIRGEQFF.

CDR3 DNA sequence: TGCGCCAGCAGCCAAAAAGCGGGGCCCGACAATCAGCCCCAGCATTTT. As protein: CASSQKAGPDNQPQHF. The chain combines TRBV4-3 with TRBJ1-5; weak D call: TRBD1 (5 bases). V lost 2 bases and J 3 bases, leaving 14 bases between the germline ends. This CDR3 has 16 residues. Per the germline V gene, CDR1 is LGHNA and CDR2 is YSLEER.

This chain connects TRBV15 to TRBJ1-4; 10 positions agree with TRBD1. The junction had 3 bases not matched to a gene; V was cut back by 3 bases and J by 5 bases. This CDR3 is built from 15 residues. CDR1 and CDR2 from the germline V gene are LNHNV and YYDKDF (reference sequence). CDR3 sequence reads: CATSSRQGANEKLFF. In DNA form, the CDR3 reads TGTGCCACCAGCAGTAGACAGGGGGCCAATGAAAAACTGTTTTTT. Using reference TRBV15 and TRBJ1-4 for the parts outside the CDR3, the full variable domain is DAMVIQNPRYQVTQFGKPVTLSCSQTLNHNVMYWYQQKSSQAPKLLFHYYDKDFNNEADTPDNFQSRRPNTSFCFLDIRSPGLGDTAMYLCATSSRQGANEKLFFGSGTQLSVL.

The gene calls are TRBV28 and TRBJ2-7; unclear D gene. This CDR3 is built from 14 residues. V dropped 5 bases and J dropped 2 bases, with 13 bases sitting between them. Per germline, CDR1 MDHEN and CDR2 SYDVKM. The CDR3 sequence: CASSPQAPPYEQYF. The DNA of the CDR3 is TGTGCCAGCAGTCCCCAGGCCCCACCCTACGAGCAGTACTTC.

The gene calls are TRBV6-5 and TRBJ2-2, with D uncertain. V lost 2 bases and J lost 2, with 12 bases in between. CDR3 length equals 16 residues. Germline V gene lookup returns CDR1 MNHEY and CDR2 SVGAGI. The CDR3 loop reads CASSYQGPRNTGELFF. In DNA form, the CDR3 reads TGTGCCAGCAGTTACCAAGGACCTAGAAACACCGGGGAGCTGTTTTTT.

This clone was picked up a small number of times. This rearrangement joins TRBV28 to TRBJ2-1; D uncertain. The germline V and J ends were trimmed by 1 base and 8 bases, with 3 bases remaining between them. Germline V CDR1 and CDR2: MDHEN, SYDVKM. This CDR3 is built from 11 residues. In DNA form, the CDR3 reads TGTGCCAGCAGTTTATTGGATGAGCAGTTCTTC. It specifies CASSLLDEQFF.

The V call is TRBV5-1, the J call TRBJ1-2, with TRBD1 identical over 8 bases. Germline loops: CDR1 SGHRS, CDR2 YFSETQ. The CDR3 runs 15 residues. Germline trimming cut 4 bases from V and 4 bases from J; bases unmatched to any gene: 9. The CDR3 loop reads CASSNQGAPIYGYTF. The CDR3 DNA reads TGCGCCAGCAGCAACCAGGGGGCGCCGATCTATGGCTACACCTTC.

The gene calls are TRBV19 and TRBJ2-2; perhaps TRBD1 as D (6 bases). Germline-derived CDR1 and CDR2 are LNHDA and SQIVND (reference sequence). V dropped 10 bases and J dropped 4 bases, with 19 bases sitting between them. The CDR3 extends over 15 amino acids. CDR3 protein: CATSQGPGPTGELFF. As DNA, the CDR3 is TGTGCCACCTCCCAGGGGCCAGGGCCCACCGGGGAGCTGTTTTTT. The full variable domain, its missing parts supplied by reference TRBV19 and TRBJ2-2, is DGGITQSPKYLFRKEGQNVTLSCEQNLNHDAMYWYRQDPGQGLRLIYYSQIVNDFQKGDIAEGYSVSREKKESFPLTVTSAQKNPTAFYLCATSQGPGPTGELFFGEGSRLTVL.

In its sample, this clone was seen once. The V call is TRBV28, the J call TRBJ1-4; unclear D gene. This CDR3 region has 13 residues. Germline assignment: CDR1 MDHEN and CDR2 SYDVKM. With 2 bases removed from V and 8 bases from J, the gap between germline ends came to 9 bases. In DNA form, the CDR3 reads TGTGCCAGCAGTTTAGCGAGGGCGGAAAAACTGTTTTTT. It encodes CASSLARAEKLFF.

The chain is built from TRBV19 and TRBJ2-7, with D perhaps given as TRBD1 or TRBD2 (5 bases each). The CDR3 consists of 15 residues. Germline V gene sequence: CDR1 LNHDA, CDR2 SQIVND (reference sequence). Trimming removed 2 bases at V and 0 bases at J, with 11 bases between. The CDR3 DNA sequence: TGTGCCAGTAGTATACCGGGACGGAGCTCCTACGAGCAGTACTTC. Protein product: CASSIPGRSSYEQYF.

This chain links TRBV9 with TRBJ2-1; D call uncertain. The CDR3 totals 16 residues. In germline, CDR1 is SGDLS, CDR2 YYNGEE. V dropped 4 bases and J dropped 0 bases, with 14 bases sitting between them. The CDR3 region has the DNA TGTGCCAGCAGCCCCCAACCTAGTAGCTCCTACAATGAGCAGTTCTTC. Its translation is CASSPQPSSSYNEQFF.

V and J are TRBV2 and TRBJ2-7; D call uncertain. Germline V CDR1 and CDR2: SNHLY, FYNNEI. The CDR3 is 13 residues long. V was pared by 4 bases and J by 3 bases, with 10 bases between. The DNA for the CDR3 is TGTGCCAGCAGTGGAGGCAGCTACTACGAGCAGTACTTC. It yields the protein CASSGGSYYEQYF.

The gene calls are TRBV4-3 and TRBJ1-3; 7 bases are shared with TRBD1. J lost 7 bases, V lost 4 bases, and 10 bases had no gene match. The CDR3 has 15 residues. The germline CDR1 and CDR2 sequences are LGHNA and YSLEER. The CDR3: CASSLAQGRGNTIYF. The CDR3 DNA follows: TGCGCCAGCAGCCTAGCTCAAGGCAGGGGGAACACCATATATTTT.

The genes are TRBV11-3 and TRBJ2-1, with D possibly being TRBD2 (6 bases). From germline, CDR1 is SGHNT and CDR2 YENEEA. Deletions cut 3 bases from V and 8 bases from J, with 14 bases between. The CDR3 spans 14 residues. The CDR3 region has the DNA TGTGCCAGCAGCTTCCGGGGGACCGGGGATGAGCAGTTCTTC. Amino acid sequence: CASSFRGTGDEQFF.

The genes are TRBV5-5 and TRBJ2-5; the match to TRBD2 covers 15 bases. J was trimmed by 2 bases and V by 4 bases; bases with no gene match: 3. The germline V gene encodes CDR1 SGHKS and CDR2 YYEKEE (reference sequence). This CDR3 comprises 16 residues. The CDR3 nucleotides are TGTGCCAGCAGCCTTGGACTAGCGGGAGGGCAAGAGACCCAGTACTTC. Protein: CASSLGLAGGQETQYF.

V usage is TRBV2 and J usage is TRBJ2-1; 7 nucleotides line up with TRBD1. With 4 bases clipped from V and 10 bases from J, the junction kept 19 bases outside the gene matches. Germline loops: CDR1 SNHLY, CDR2 FYNNEI. This CDR3 contains 17 residues. The CDR3: CASSGGGGGTTYGEQFF. The CDR3, as DNA: TGTGCCAGCAGTGGAGGGGGCGGCGGCACGACATATGGAGAGCAGTTCTTC. Using reference TRBV2 and TRBJ2-1 for the parts outside the CDR3, the full variable domain is EPEVTQTPSHQVTQMGQEVILRCVPISNHLYFYWYRQILGQKVEFLVSFYNNEISEKSEIFDDQFSVERPDGSNFTLKIRSTKLEDSAMYFCASSGGGGGTTYGEQFFGPGTRLTVL.